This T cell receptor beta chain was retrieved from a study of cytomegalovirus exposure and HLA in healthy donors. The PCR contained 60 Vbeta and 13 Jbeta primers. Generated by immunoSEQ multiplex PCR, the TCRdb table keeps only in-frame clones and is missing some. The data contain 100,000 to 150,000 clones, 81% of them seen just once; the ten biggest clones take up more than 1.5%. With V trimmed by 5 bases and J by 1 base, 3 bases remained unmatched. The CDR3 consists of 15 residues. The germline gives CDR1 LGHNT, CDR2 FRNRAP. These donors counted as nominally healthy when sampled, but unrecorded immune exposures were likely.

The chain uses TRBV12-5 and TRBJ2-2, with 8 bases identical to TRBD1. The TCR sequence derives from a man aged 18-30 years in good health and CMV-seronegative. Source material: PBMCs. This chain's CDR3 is CASGPGTGNTGELFF. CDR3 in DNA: TGTGCTAGTGGTCCCGGGACAGGGAACACCGGGGAGCTGTTTTTT.